A selection of T cell receptor beta chains follows, all from one sample in a study of T-cell memory formation after mild COVID-19. TCRdb re-derived calls from the 5' RACE reads in MiXCR, one entry per CDR3 protein. The sample yields 250,000 to 300,000 distinct CDR3 sequences, around 8% seen once. What was sequenced was PBMCs or a T cell subset sorted from them (not recorded which). These receptor sequences come from a man younger than 35 who had mild COVID-19 (a few samples of this study predate the infection). Cell type and time point are not known. The CDR3 runs from the conserved cysteine through the conserved F or W. A D gene is named only where the DNA matches it firmly. Expanded clones are given a class, and other clones once, few, many or no size at all.

TRBV7-9,TRBD2,TRBJ2-1,-,CASSPRLAGGPNEQFF,TGTGCCAGCAGCCCGAGACTAGCGGGGGGGCCGAATGAGCAGTTCTTC
TRBV7-2,-,TRBJ1-2,many,CASSLAGGGSGYTF,TGTGCCAGCAGCTTAGCCGGCGGGGGGAGTGGCTACACCTTC
TRBV7-9,-,TRBJ2-1,few,CASSPRGPGNTPYNEQFF,TGTGCCAGCAGCCCCCGCGGCCCAGGGAATACCCCCTACAATGAGCAGTTCTTC
TRBV6-2/TRBV6-3,-,TRBJ1-1,-,CASSYRQGLTEAFF,TGTGCCAGCAGTTACCGCCAGGGGCTGACTGAAGCTTTCTTT
TRBV7-2,TRBD1,TRBJ2-1,-,CASSFNSGGTGEQFF,TGTGCCAGCAGCTTCAATTCAGGGGGCACGGGGGAGCAGTTCTTC
TRBV3-1,-,TRBJ2-1,-,CASSQEFNSYNEQFF,TGTGCCAGCAGCCAAGAATTCAACTCCTACAATGAGCAGTTCTTC
TRBV24-1,-,TRBJ1-1,many,CATSDSGSRALTEAFF,TGTGCCACCAGTGACTCCGGGTCTCGGGCACTCACTGAAGCTTTCTTT
TRBV20-1,TRBD1,TRBJ1-4,few,CSARVPTGVTIGDEKLFF,TGCAGTGCTAGGGTCCCGACAGGGGTAACCATCGGGGATGAAAAACTGTTTTTT
TRBV3-1,TRBD1,TRBJ1-1,-,CASSPGQGYLGNTEAFF,TGTGCCAGCAGCCCGGGACAGGGATATTTGGGGAACACTGAAGCTTTCTTT
TRBV7-8,TRBD1,TRBJ1-5,-,CASSLGTGGVDQPQHF,TGTGCCAGCAGCCTAGGGACAGGGGGCGTCGATCAGCCCCAGCATTTT
TRBV20-1,-,TRBJ2-3,-,CSARAPRTDTQYF,TGCAGTGCTAGGGCCCCGAGGACAGATACGCAGTATTTT
TRBV10-3,TRBD1,TRBJ1-5,-,CAISESVRTGGVRGQPQHF,TGTGCCATCAGTGAATCCGTTAGGACAGGGGGTGTTCGCGGTCAGCCCCAGCATTTT
TRBV15,TRBD2,TRBJ2-7,-,CATSRGGDSYEQYF,TGTGCCACCAGCAGGGGAGGGGACTCCTACGAGCAGTACTTC
TRBV3-1,-,TRBJ2-5,-,CASSQHGAEETQYF,TGTGCCAGCAGCCAACATGGGGCGGAGGAGACCCAGTACTTC
TRBV9,-,TRBJ2-5,few,CASSVGGRIDQETQYF,TGTGCCAGCAGCGTAGGGGGGCGTATAGATCAAGAGACCCAGTACTTC
TRBV10-3,-,TRBJ2-2,few,CAISDKRPGELFF,TGTGCCATCAGTGACAAGAGGCCCGGGGAGCTGTTTTTT
TRBV7-3,TRBD1,TRBJ1-4,few,CASSYRLGTAREKLFF,TGTGCCAGCAGTTATCGACTCGGGACAGCGCGTGAAAAACTGTTTTTT
TRBV6-5,-,TRBJ2-5,few,CASSYSGRLGETQYF,TGTGCCAGCAGTTACTCGGGACGCCTAGGGGAGACCCAGTACTTC
TRBV5-1,-,TRBJ2-7,few,CASSLEVGPVYEQYF,TGCGCCAGCAGCTTGGAGGTGGGACCGGTGTACGAGCAGTACTTC
TRBV7-3,TRBD2,TRBJ2-5,-,CASSPGGATQETQYF,TGTGCCAGCAGCCCGGGGGGGGCGACGCAAGAGACCCAGTACTTC
TRBV4-1,-,TRBJ2-2,-,CASSQVKGGELFF,TGCGCCAGCAGCCAAGTCAAGGGCGGGGAGCTGTTTTTT
TRBV12-3/TRBV12-4,-,TRBJ1-5,-,CASSAGYGSYSNQPQHF,TGTGCCAGCAGTGCAGGGTACGGATCTTATAGCAATCAGCCCCAGCATTTT
TRBV10-3,-,TRBJ1-1,few,CAISEHQRQAGTEAFF,TGTGCCATCAGTGAGCATCAGCGACAGGCGGGTACTGAAGCTTTCTTT
TRBV5-1,-,TRBJ2-1,few,CASSLEHPSYNEQFF,TGCGCCAGCAGCTTGGAGCATCCTTCCTACAATGAGCAGTTCTTC
TRBV20-1,TRBD2,TRBJ2-5,few,CSARGGPEQLTQYF,TGCAGTGCTCGGGGGGGCCCGGAGCAATTGACCCAGTACTTC
TRBV15,-,TRBJ1-4,many,CATSRDHQTQGEKLFF,TGTGCCACCAGCAGAGATCATCAAACCCAGGGTGAAAAACTGTTTTTT
TRBV29-1,TRBD2,TRBJ2-1,few,CSVGAGTPATSGKNEQFF,TGCAGCGTTGGGGCGGGAACGCCGGCGACTAGCGGGAAGAATGAGCAGTTCTTC
TRBV7-9,-,TRBJ2-7,few,CASSPSEGYEQYF,TGTGCCAGCAGCCCTAGCGAGGGTTACGAGCAGTACTTC
TRBV3-1,TRBD1,TRBJ2-7,few,CASSQGQFYEQYF,TGTGCCAGCAGCCAGGGACAGTTCTACGAGCAGTACTTC
TRBV6-5,-,TRBJ1-1,few,CASSYWGPINTEAFF,TGTGCCAGCAGTTACTGGGGACCGATAAACACTGAAGCTTTCTTT
TRBV5-1,-,TRBJ2-1,-,CASTAQLGPRSYNEQFF,TGCGCCAGCACCGCCCAGTTGGGACCCAGATCCTACAATGAGCAGTTCTTC
TRBV20-1,-,TRBJ2-5,-,CSARRPDWQETQYF,TGCAGTGCTAGGAGACCGGACTGGCAAGAGACCCAGTACTTC
TRBV11-2,TRBD1,TRBJ1-4,many,CASSQRTGSREKLFF,TGTGCCAGCAGTCAAAGGACAGGAAGTCGGGAAAAACTGTTTTTT
TRBV9,-,TRBJ2-6,few,CASSVAESAGPNVLTF,TGTGCCAGCAGCGTAGCTGAGAGCGCTGGGCCCAACGTCCTGACTTTC
TRBV5-1,-,TRBJ2-5,few,CASRERASGTQYF,TGCGCCAGCAGAGAACGCGCCTCGGGGACCCAGTACTTC
TRBV11-1,-,TRBJ2-3,-,CASSPGTPRTDTQYF,TGTGCCAGCAGCCCCGGGACTCCTAGAACAGATACGCAGTATTTT
TRBV7-6,-,TRBJ1-4,few,CASSRTGTNEKLFF,TGTGCCAGCAGCCGCACGGGTACTAATGAAAAACTGTTTTTT
TRBV6-1,TRBD1,TRBJ2-2,many,CASSPGQGYTGELFF,TGTGCCAGCAGCCCGGGACAGGGATACACCGGGGAGCTGTTTTTT
TRBV5-1,-,TRBJ2-2,-,CASSLRNRTNTGELFF,TGCGCCAGCAGCTTGAGGAACAGGACGAACACCGGGGAGCTGTTTTTT
TRBV20-1,TRBD1,TRBJ1-1,many,CSATQGAETEAFF,TGCAGTGCTACCCAGGGGGCAGAAACTGAAGCTTTCTTT
TRBV9,-,TRBJ1-4,-,CASSPPPGATNEKLFF,TGTGCCAGCAGCCCCCCCCCGGGGGCAACTAATGAAAAACTGTTTTTT
TRBV5-1,TRBD2,TRBJ2-1,-,CASSPGLAAINEQFF,TGCGCCAGCAGCCCGGGACTAGCGGCGATCAATGAGCAGTTCTTC
TRBV7-2,TRBD1,TRBJ2-1,few,CASSRRLGTGVDEQFF,TGTGCCAGCAGTCGTCGGCTAGGGACAGGGGTCGATGAGCAGTTCTTC
TRBV5-1,-,TRBJ2-7,few,CASSLFSGEQYF,TGCGCCAGCAGCTTGTTTTCGGGCGAGCAGTACTTC
TRBV20-1,-,TRBJ1-2,many,CSARDGGMQVYTF,TGCAGTGCTAGAGATGGGGGGATGCAGGTCTACACCTTC
TRBV6-5,-,TRBJ1-1,-,CASYRGGTEAFF,TGTGCCAGCTATAGGGGTGGCACTGAAGCTTTCTTT
TRBV5-1,-,TRBJ2-7,many,CASSKTPYDEQYF,TGCGCCAGCAGCAAGACACCTTACGACGAGCAGTACTTC
TRBV11-2,TRBD1,TRBJ1-2,few,CASSRTTGGLGYTF,TGTGCCAGCAGCCGAACAACAGGGGGCCTGGGCTACACCTTC
TRBV5-6,-,TRBJ1-5,-,CASSLWAVSYSNQPQHF,TGTGCCAGCAGCTTGTGGGCAGTTTCTTATAGCAATCAGCCCCAGCATTTT